These 7 T cell receptor beta chains share one sample of origin, sequenced in a study of T cell repertoires in cytomegalovirus infection. From the reads, TCRdb called clonotypes with MiXCR, one entry per CDR3 protein. The sample carries under 600,000 distinct CDR3 sequences, about 17% recorded once. The sequencing sample was made of CD8+ T cells from PBMCs. The receptors were gathered from a human donor in good health (CMV status not recorded). Some clones in this sample may be carry-over from other donors' samples.

The V gene is TRBV5-6, the J gene TRBJ2-1, with 8 bases fitting TRBD1. CDR3 size: 12 residues. The V gene end was trimmed by 0 bases and the J gene end by 15 bases; junction bases not matched to a gene: 5. The germline gives CDR1 SGHDT, CDR2 YYEEEE. CDR3 region: CASSLGGQGPFF. CDR3 nucleotides: TGTGCCAGCAGCTTGGGTGGACAGGGCCCGTTCTTC.

The V and J genes are TRBV4-1 and TRBJ2-5; 8 bases agree with TRBD2. CDR3 length equals 18 residues. Per the germline V gene, CDR1 is MGHRA and CDR2 is YSYEKL. J was trimmed by 3 bases and V by 3 bases; bases with no gene match: 15. Here the CDR3 DNA reads TGCGCCAGCAGCCATCCCCCGGGGGGGCAGGGGATGGAAGAGACCCAGTACTTC. Protein: CASSHPPGGQGMEETQYF.

V usage is TRBV9 and J usage is TRBJ1-1; 7 bases match TRBD1. This CDR3 spans 12 amino acids. Germline loops: CDR1 SGDLS, CDR2 YYNGEE. With V trimmed by 0 bases and J by 11 bases, 4 bases remained unmatched. Here the CDR3 reads CASSVEGRGAFF. CDR3 sequence (DNA): TGTGCCAGCAGCGTAGAGGGCAGGGGGGCTTTCTTT. The variable domain in full, completed from reference TRBV9 and TRBJ1-1, reads DSGVTQTPKHLITATGQRVTLRCSPRSGDLSVYWYQQSLDQGLQFLIQYYNGEERAKGNILERFSAQQFPDLHSELNLSSLELGDSALYFCASSVEGRGAFFGQGTRLTVV.

This clonotype turned up a few times. The chain employs TRBV30 and TRBJ1-1; perhaps TRBD1 as D (5 bases). Per the germline V gene, CDR1 is GTSNPN and CDR2 is SVGIG (reference sequence). V lost 2 bases, J lost 4 bases, and 11 bases lay in between. The CDR3 runs 13 residues. The CDR3 sequence is CAWSSGLATEAFF. As DNA, the CDR3 is TGTGCCTGGAGTTCAGGGTTGGCCACTGAAGCTTTCTTT.

This clonotype was recorded many times. The chain joins TRBV11-2 to TRBJ1-2; 8 nucleotides line up with TRBD1. Germline CDR1 and CDR2: SGHAT and FQNNGV. CDR3 length: 20 residues. J lost 5 bases, V lost 1 base, and 21 bases had no gene match. As DNA, the CDR3 is TGTGCCAGCAGCTTAGCTTACACGGACCCCTCGGGACAGGAGGGGTATGGCTACACCTTC. It translates to CASSLAYTDPSGQEGYGYTF.

Ten or more counts support this clonotype. The chain has TRBV7-9 and TRBJ2-2, with D tentatively TRBD1 (5 bases). This CDR3 spans 15 amino acids. Germline CDR1 SEHNR, CDR2 FQNEAQ (reference sequence). V was cut by 4 bases and J by 5 bases, with 14 bases left in between. In nucleotides, the CDR3 is TGTGCCAGCAGCTACCGGCGACAGAGGACCGGGGAGCTGTTTTTT. Protein product: CASSYRRQRTGELFF.

This clonotype occurred many times. The chain links TRBV19 to TRBJ2-2, with a weak D call TRBD2 (5 bases). Germline values: CDR1 LNHDA, CDR2 SQIVND (reference sequence). The CDR3 spans 15 residues. Trimming removed 6 bases at V and 5 bases at J, with 16 bases between. CDR3 amino acids: CASSPSRVETGELFF. CDR3 nucleotides: TGTGCCAGTAGCCCTTCGCGGGTAGAAACCGGGGAGCTGTTTTTT.